This TCR beta chain was observed in a study of T cell responses to AZD1222 COVID-19 vaccine. Germline V gene sequence: CDR1 SGDLS, CDR2 YYNGEE. CDR3 length: 13 residues. Trimming cost V 7 bases and J 8 bases, with 15 bases left between them. Sequenced by immunoSEQ multiplex PCR; TCRdb stores in-frame clones only, minus some. In the table there are 85,000 to 120,000 clones, roughly 87% of which are singletons. The genes are TRBV9 and TRBJ1-4, with no clear D. The source material was peripheral blood, sampled 28 days after the second AZD1222 dose. This clonotype was sampled from an adult who received the AZD1222 COVID-19 vaccine. Here the CDR3 reads CASSPPREEKLFF. Here the CDR3 DNA reads TGTGCCAGCTCACCCCCCAGAGAAGAAAAACTGTTTTTT. The entire variable domain, with the rest obtained from reference TRBV9 and TRBJ1-4, is as follows: DSGVTQTPKHLITATGQRVTLRCSPRSGDLSVYWYQQSLDQGLQFLIQYYNGEERAKGNILERFSAQQFPDLHSELNLSSLELGDSALYFCASSPPREEKLFFGSGTQLSVL.